This T cell receptor beta chain was recorded in a study of human T cells and chemical hapten exposure (dated by TCRdb to about 2021). The study in broad terms: For sensitization, 2% DPC in acetone was applied to a roughly 2 cm by roughly 2 cm area of upper inner arm skin. The study tracked peripheral blood TCR repertoire changes in vivo during primary and secondary sensitization to the hapten diphenylcyclopropenone (DPC) in alopecia patients. Alopecia areata with under or over 50% scalp involvement, alopecia totalis and alopecia universalis were represented in the patient cohort, which was mostly female. Patch tests used Finn chambers with 0.01% DPC on the upper back, scored after 6 days by International Contact Dermatitis Research Group standards. Blood samples were taken from patients before sensitization (week 0) and at 2, 6 and about 24 weeks after DPC sensitization. The libraries were sequenced as a pool, and the TCR yield per sample differed mostly because of small variations in library volumes within the pool. Weekly therapeutic DPC doses were additionally applied to the scalp of patients throughout the approximately 25-week study period. Blood for TCR sequencing was provided by twenty-nine alopecia patients at one to four time points (pre-sensitization, 2, 6 and 24 weeks). The investigation overall reported the following: DPC sensitization did not change the number of TCRs with a frequency above 1 in 1000, and there was no evidence of changes in global repertoire structure. Significantly more large CDR3 similarity clusters were formed by expanded TCRs than by pre-sensitization or healthy control sets, consistent with antigen-driven responses. After repeated subsampling, the strength of the expansion versus patch-test correlation and the threshold at which it became significant changed. Because all patients had alopecia, a presumed autoimmune disease, the immune response of the patients might differ from that of healthy individuals. Patch test score was positively correlated with the number of PT1 expanded TCRs, with significance at thresholds 8, 16 and 32 but not at 4.

CDR3 length: 17 amino acids, cysteine to phenylalanine. Just CDR3 DNA is preserved here, 51 bases in frame from base 1. The CDR1 and CDR2 encoded by the germline V gene are SGHAT and FQNNGV. Cut back by 8 bases and 7 bases, the V and J ends lie 26 bases apart. This clonotype was seen at least ten times. This receptor's antigen is unknown. Base qualities are missing; no much larger clone stands one base away. The sample's time point, from its label and the paper: patch test 1, 2 weeks after DPC sensitization. The treatment or condition tag for this specimen amounts to: therapeutic diphenylcyclopropenone sensitization with weekly scalp DPC. Blood at each patch-test visit was drawn before the patch test was applied. To be eligible, patients had to be aged 18 to 70, diagnosed with alopecia and judged suitable for DPC therapy, while pregnant patients were excluded. Total RNA was isolated from unfractionated whole blood collected in Tempus Blood RNA tubes.

Library preparation employed RACE. Sequencing used a NextSeq 500. Library preparation attached unique molecular identifiers to individual cDNA molecules for quantitative, reproducible TCR counting. For every blood RNA sample, sequencing covered both the TCR alpha and TCR beta chains. The original methods were these. Samples had a median of roughly 87,000 TCRs, with a range from about 20,000 to 690,600. V, J and CDR3 annotation of the TCR reads was carried out using the Decombinator software suite. To make PS versus PT1 abundance plots, every sample was subsampled to the same number of TCRs (28,000). TCRs were defined as expanded if absent before sensitization and observed at least eight times at the 2-week time point. TCRdb took the public reads, trimmed them with fastp at Q25, ran MiXCR for clone calling and kept in-frame beta chains. Each CDR3 protein appears once, grouped with its most common genes and DNA. Here the V and J calls rest on TCRdb's processing, not on the authors' analysis. In this sample the table shows 45,000 to 70,000 distinct CDR3 sequences, about 9.6% of which occur a single time. About 14% of the sample comes from the top ten.

The sequences come from whole blood, collected in connection with sensitization to the hapten diphenylcyclopropenone (DPC). This receptor was taken from a woman aged 40-49 years with alopecia areata. Some clones in this sample may be carry-over from other donors' samples. The V and J segments used are TRBV11-2 and TRBJ2-2; TRBD2 is a possible D gene, resting on 6 matching bases. The nucleotides are TGTGCCAGCGGGGAACCCGGGGCGGCGGGAAGTGTCGGGGAGCTGTTTTTT. Translated, this is CASGEPGAAGSVGELFF.